What follows describes a single T cell receptor beta chain. The antigen is unknown. The sample comes from a study of Ad26.COV2.S vaccination and SARS-CoV-2 variants. Study in general: Donor was assigned to the Ad26.COV2.S arm of trial COV1001. Administration of Ad26.COV2.S was intramuscular, either once or twice 56 days apart.

Stated treatment: approximately 18 received Ad26.COV2.S at low or high dose, single or two shots; a few received placebo; per-sample allocation not given. Sample collection was performed on day 63 after the first vaccine or placebo injection. Study findings and constraints: Vaccinees and placebo recipients showed similar non-spike TCR breadth. Higher spike-specific TCR breadth was found in vaccine recipients than in placebo recipients.

This table comes from immunoSEQ multiplex PCR, and its TCRdb copy is limited to in-frame clones, with some not included. The data show around 340,000 clones, more than 85% seen once. CDR3 size: 13 residues. The germline CDR1 and CDR2 sequences are SNHLY and FYNNEI. Trimming stripped 6 bases from V and 4 bases from J, with 12 bases between. The starting material was peripheral blood, obtained in a trial of Ad26.COV2.S vaccine versus placebo. This clonotype was obtained from a person aged 18 to 65 who received the Ad26.COV2.S COVID-19 vaccine or a placebo. The chain couples TRBV2 to TRBJ1-1; D unresolved. This CDR3 reads CASSMARATEAFF. The DNA for the CDR3 is TGTGCCAGCAGCATGGCTCGCGCCACTGAAGCTTTCTTT.